The T cell receptor (delta chain) described here comes from a study of gamma-delta chains in newborns, infants, children. Looking at the study overall: Polyclonal expansion of innate γδ T cells after birth follows microbial exposure.

In germline, CDR1 is TSWWSYY, CDR2 QGS. The CDR3 loop spans 20 amino acids. Unmatched junction bases numbered 12, after V lost 5 bases and J lost 0 bases. TCRdb fed the reads into CATT to redo clone calling. The table records approximately 4,900 delta-chain clones, around 3.9% of them present only once. This clone was recorded a few times. The rearrangement uses TRDV1 and TRDJ3; 8 bases match TRDD3. The sequence was collected from a child who was a newborn, infant or young child, either healthy, febrile or measles-vaccinated (not recorded which). The sequencing input was blood. CDR3 in amino acids: CALGNTVCGIRSWDTRQMFF. CDR3 sequence (DNA): TGTGCTCTTGGGAATACGGTATGTGGGATACGCTCCTGGGACACCCGACAGATGTTTTTC.